Judged by abundance, the clone carrying this T cell receptor (beta chain) is medium-sized. Its specificity is not known. Germline CDR1 MDHEN, CDR2 SYDVKM. Trimming removed 6 bases at V and 8 bases at J, with 17 bases between. CDR3 length equals 15 residues. These data originate in a study of circulating CD8 cells and anti-PD-1 response in melanoma. Study details: Nivolumab was given intravenously at 3 mg/kg every 2 weeks. General study results and limits: Diversity ranked highest in DNEG and lowest in TIGIT subsets. Patients included both untreated and previously treated individuals. Subset repertoires were largely private at M1, with under 8% shared.

Each library started from 15 ng of total RNA using the QIAseq Immune Repertoire TCR panel. Using its own MiXCR run on the reads, TCRdb lists one record per CDR3 protein. Of about 2,500 distinct CDR3 sequences in the sample, 7.9% were seen once. Live CD3+CD8+TCRalphabeta+ cells were sorted into four subsets by PD-1 and/or TIGIT. The chain is built from TRBV28 and TRBJ1-6; D not certain. The sample in question was CD8+ T cells from PBMCs, obtained at baseline or after one month of anti-PD-1 therapy (not recorded which). The source is a human donor with melanoma. CDR3 amino acids: CASRQRTYQHSPLHF. CDR3 coding DNA: TGTGCCAGCAGGCAGCGGACGTATCAACATTCACCCCTCCACTTT.